This T cell receptor beta chain appears in the sequencing data of a study of T cells in Graves' hyperthyroidism and ophthalmopathy. Study outcomes and limitations: Median prediction lead before ophthalmopathy onset was 6.5 months with the model.

There are a few counts of this clonotype. Antigen: not known. Pregnant or lactating patients were excluded, as were those with uncontrolled infection or other autoimmune disease. Diagnostic assessment was based on clinical symptoms, serum thyroxine and TRAb, thyroid ultrasound and orbital computed tomography. RNA transcripts gave rise to amplified TCR beta CDR3 regions. HTBI primers were used for first-round RT-PCR of the TCR CDR3. TCRdb used MiXCR to reprocess the multiplex PCR reads, holding one entry per CDR3 protein. This sample has about 130,000 distinct CDR3 sequences, with approximately 20% found just once. The CDR3 sequence is 16 residues long. V dropped 4 bases and J dropped 0 bases, with 13 bases sitting between them. CDR1 is MNHNS and CDR2 is SASEGT in the germline V gene.

This sequence was found in a woman aged 45-59 years with Graves' hyperthyroidism that later progressed to Graves' ophthalmopathy. The chain combines TRBV6-1 with TRBJ2-1; D is perhaps TRBD1 or TRBD2 (6 bases each). What was sequenced was blood. The CDR3, as DNA: TGTGCCAGCAGTGGGGGGGCAGGGAGCTCCTACAATGAGCAGTTCTTC. This gives the protein CASSGGAGSSYNEQFF.